The 8 T cell receptor beta chains below were found in one sample sequenced in a study of cytomegalovirus exposure and HLA in healthy donors. Primers included in the PCR were 60 Vbeta and 13 Jbeta primers. The method was immunoSEQ multiplex PCR; TCRdb's version includes in-frame clones alone and lacks a portion of them. This sample's table reports 110,000 to 150,000 clones. The sequenced material came from PBMCs. Receptors were obtained from a male donor in good health and CMV-seronegative.

The chain couples TRBV27 to TRBJ2-2; unclear D gene. CDR1 is MNHEY and CDR2 is SMNVEV in the germline V gene (reference sequence). Trimming took 8 bases from V and 7 from J, leaving 11 bases between them. This CDR3 is built from 12 residues. The CDR3 reads CASYSVVGELFF. The CDR3, as DNA: TGTGCCAGCTACTCCGTGGTCGGGGAGCTGTTTTTT.

J is TRBJ2-5 and V is TRBV2, with 7 bases lining up with TRBD1. The V and J ends lost 7 bases and 5 bases, in that order; junction bases with no gene match: 10. The CDR3 is made up of 14 amino acids. Germline CDR1 reads SNHLY; CDR2 reads FYNNEI. The CDR3, as DNA: TGTGCCAGCATTGGACAGGAAGGCTCCGAGACCCAGTACTTC. It translates to CASIGQEGSETQYF. Filled out from reference TRBV2 and TRBJ2-5, the complete variable domain reads EPEVTQTPSHQVTQMGQEVILRCVPISNHLYFYWYRQILGQKVEFLVSFYNNEISEKSEIFDDQFSVERPDGSNFTLKIRSTKLEDSAMYFCASIGQEGSETQYFGPGTRLLVL.

The gene calls are TRBV14 and TRBJ2-7; 10 nucleotides line up with TRBD2. CDR1 is SGHDN and CDR2 is FVKESK in the germline V gene. The CDR3 is 16 amino acids. Trimming cost V 4 bases and J 2 bases; bases outside gene matches: 8. The CDR3 bases are TGTGCCAGCAGCCGTGGTGGGCTAGCGGGAGCCTACGAGCAGTACTTC. This codes for CASSRGGLAGAYEQYF.

The rearrangement joins TRBV18 to TRBJ1-4, with D unresolved. The V gene lost 3 bases and the J gene lost 0 bases, with 11 bases spanning the gap. Germline V CDR1 and CDR2: KGHSH, LQKENI. CDR3 length: 16 amino acids. The CDR3 DNA reads TGTGCCAGCTCACCCAGGCCTACTCCAACTAATGAAAAACTGTTTTTT. It yields the protein CASSPRPTPTNEKLFF. The whole variable domain, remainder taken from reference TRBV18 and TRBJ1-4, is NAGVMQNPRHLVRRRGQEARLRCSPMKGHSHVYWYRQLPEEGLKFMVYLQKENIIDESGMPKERFSAEFPKEGPSILRIQQVVRGDSAAYFCASSPRPTPTNEKLFFGSGTQLSVL.

The rearrangement uses TRBV27 and TRBJ2-7; TRBD1 aligns across 12 bases. Germline loops: CDR1 MNHEY, CDR2 SMNVEV (reference sequence). CDR3 size: 15 residues. The junction had 8 bases not matched to a gene; V was cut back by 7 bases and J by 4 bases. The CDR3: CASKPPGQGAYEQYF. The CDR3 DNA is TGTGCCAGCAAGCCTCCGGGACAGGGGGCTTACGAGCAGTACTTC.

CDR3 residues: CASSFGQSQETQYF. The CDR3 region has the DNA TGCGCCAGCAGTTTTGGGCAGAGCCAAGAGACCCAGTACTTC. The rearrangement uses TRBV5-1 and TRBJ2-5; D gene ambiguous. Trimming removed 5 bases from V and 1 base from J, with 12 bases in between. The CDR3 extends over 14 amino acids. Germline V gene sequence: CDR1 SGHRS, CDR2 YFSETQ.

The chain is built from TRBV7-9 and TRBJ2-2; D not certain. V shed 4 bases and J shed 2 bases, with 11 bases lying between them. Germline CDR1 and CDR2: SEHNR and FQNEAQ (reference sequence). The CDR3 sequence is 15 residues long. CDR3 residues: CASSSSRHNTGELFF. The CDR3 nucleotides read TGTGCCAGCAGCTCCTCGAGGCACAACACCGGGGAGCTGTTTTTT.

The rearrangement links TRBV11-2 to TRBJ2-3, with D possibly TRBD2 on 5 matching bases. This CDR3 contains 16 residues. V dropped 5 bases and J dropped 1 base, with 16 bases sitting between them. Germline V gene data show CDR1 as SGHAT and CDR2 as FQNNGV. The CDR3 spells CASSRSSGTRTDTQYF. The CDR3 region has the DNA TGTGCCAGCAGCAGATCAAGCGGCACACGCACAGATACGCAGTATTTT.